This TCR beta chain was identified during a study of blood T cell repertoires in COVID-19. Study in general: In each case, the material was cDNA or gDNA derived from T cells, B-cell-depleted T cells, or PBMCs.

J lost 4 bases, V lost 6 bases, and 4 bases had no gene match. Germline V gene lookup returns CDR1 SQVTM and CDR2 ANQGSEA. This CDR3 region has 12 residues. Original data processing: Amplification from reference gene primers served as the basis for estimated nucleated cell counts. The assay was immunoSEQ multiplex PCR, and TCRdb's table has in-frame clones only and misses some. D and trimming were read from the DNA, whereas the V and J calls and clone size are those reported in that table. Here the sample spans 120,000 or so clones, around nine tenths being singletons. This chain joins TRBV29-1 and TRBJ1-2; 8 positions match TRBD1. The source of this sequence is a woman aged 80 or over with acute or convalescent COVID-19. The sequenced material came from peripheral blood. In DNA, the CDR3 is TGCAGCGTCGCAACAGGGGGCTATGGCTACACCTTC. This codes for CSVATGGYGYTF.